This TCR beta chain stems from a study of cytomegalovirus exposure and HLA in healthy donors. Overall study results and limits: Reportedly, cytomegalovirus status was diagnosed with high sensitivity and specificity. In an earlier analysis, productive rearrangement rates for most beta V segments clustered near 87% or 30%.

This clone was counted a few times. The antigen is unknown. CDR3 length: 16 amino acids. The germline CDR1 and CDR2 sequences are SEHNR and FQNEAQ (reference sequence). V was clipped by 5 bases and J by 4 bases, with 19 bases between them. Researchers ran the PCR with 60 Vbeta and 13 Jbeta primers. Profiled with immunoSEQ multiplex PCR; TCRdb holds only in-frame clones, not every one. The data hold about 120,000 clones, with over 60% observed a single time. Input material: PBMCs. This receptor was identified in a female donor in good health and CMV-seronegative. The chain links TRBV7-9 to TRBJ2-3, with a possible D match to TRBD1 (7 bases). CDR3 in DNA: TGTGCCAGCAGCGAGGGGTGGAGGGGGCAGCCAGATACGCAGTATTTT. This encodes CASSEGWRGQPDTQYF.